These 24 T cell receptor beta chains share one sample of origin, sequenced in a study of regulatory T cells in long-lasting Graves disease. The authors built TCR beta libraries using iRepertoire HTBI primers and Arm-PCR of CDR3 regions. Using its own MiXCR run on the multiplex PCR reads, TCRdb lists one record per CDR3 protein. The sample records about 400,000 distinct CDR3 sequences, roughly 20% being singletons. This sample's time point: persistent/refractory GD, antithyroid drugs over 5 years with positive TRAb. The TCR library was prepared using RNA isolated from PBMCs. The sample consisted of peripheral blood mononuclear cells (PBMCs), taken when the disease was refractory, from a patient treated with antithyroid drugs. The source of these receptors is a female donor with Graves disease.

This clonotype was recorded many times. J is TRBJ2-7 and V is TRBV7-8; 9 positions agree with TRBD1. The germline V gene encodes CDR1 SGHVS and CDR2 FQNEAQ. Trimming took 3 bases from V and 7 from J; bases not matched to a gene: 4. This CDR3 has 13 amino acids. The CDR3 is CASSFTGGAEQYF. CDR3 in DNA: TGTGCCAGCAGCTTTACAGGGGGCGCTGAGCAGTACTTC.

This clonotype was seen repeatedly, ten times or more. The gene calls are TRBV11-2 and TRBJ1-1; TRBD1 agrees at 7 bases. Germline V gives CDR1 SGHAT, CDR2 FQNNGV. V shed 0 bases and J 4 bases; nucleotides not matched to a gene: 5. The CDR3 has 15 residues. The CDR3 region is CASSLETGSGTEAFF. Written as DNA, the CDR3 is TGTGCCAGCAGCTTAGAGACAGGGTCGGGCACTGAAGCTTTCTTT. The variable domain in full, completed from reference TRBV11-2 and TRBJ1-1, reads EAGVAQSPRYKIIEKRQSVAFWCNPISGHATLYWYQQILGQGPKLLIQFQNNGVVDDSQLPKDRFSAERLKGVDSTLKIQPAKLEDSAVYLCASSLETGSGTEAFFGQGTRLTVV.

Concerning this clonotype: A much larger clone lies a single base off, so this may be a read error. The chain couples TRBV7-9 to TRBJ1-1; D unresolved. Trimming left V 5 bases short and J 3 bases short, with 10 bases between. Germline V gene data show CDR1 as SEHNR and CDR2 as FQNEAQ (reference sequence). CDR3 size: 13 residues. CDR3 amino acids: CASSPDGDTEAFF. CDR3 nucleotide sequence: TGTGCCAGCAGCCCCGACGGGGACACTGAAGCTTTCTTT.

This rearrangement joins TRBV7-9 to TRBJ2-2; D is unresolved. From germline, CDR1 is SEHNR and CDR2 FQNEAQ (reference sequence). The CDR3 consists of 15 residues. Trimming took off 2 bases at V and 3 bases at J, with 10 bases between the two ends. CDR3 coding DNA: TGTGCCAGCAGCTTATTGGGAAAGGACACCGGGGAGCTGTTTTTT. It yields the protein CASSLLGKDTGELFF.

The chain links TRBV18 to TRBJ2-7; D may correspond to TRBD1 or TRBD2 (5 bases each). CDR3 length equals 14 residues. In germline, CDR1 is KGHSH, CDR2 LQKENI. Trimming stripped 6 bases from V and 2 bases from J, with 14 bases between. CDR3 nucleotides: TGTGCCAGCTCTACCCGGGACGGGACCTACGAGCAGTACTTC. It specifies CASSTRDGTYEQYF.

This clonotype was recorded a few times. The rearrangement joins TRBV7-9 to TRBJ2-5; no firm D call. V lost 4 bases and J 2 bases, leaving 11 bases between the germline ends. Per germline, CDR1 SEHNR and CDR2 FQNEAQ (reference sequence). The CDR3 extends over 14 amino acids. CDR3 DNA sequence: TGTGCCAGCAGCTCGCGCGTACTTCAAGAGACCCAGTACTTC. Amino acid sequence: CASSSRVLQETQYF.

Only one count was recorded for this clonotype. This may arise from a read error, as a much more abundant clone is one base away. This chain links TRBV3-1 with TRBJ2-5, with 10 bases that match TRBD2. The CDR3 is 16 residues long. V lost 2 bases and J lost 7; bases outside the gene matches: 10. Germline-derived CDR1 and CDR2 are LGHDT and YNNKEL (reference sequence). The CDR3 bases are TGTGCCAGCAGCCAAAGAGGAGCGGGAGGGCGCGGGACCCAGTACTTC. Protein product: CASSQRGAGGRGTQYF.

This clonotype was seen a handful of times. J is TRBJ2-5 and V is TRBV7-9; no clear D. V was cut by 3 bases and J by 4 bases, with 15 bases left in between. In germline, CDR1 is SEHNR, CDR2 FQNEAQ (reference sequence). The length of the CDR3 is 15 residues. CDR3 in DNA: TGTGCCAGCAGCTTGACTCCGACAACTGGAGAGACCCAGTACTTC. This translates into CASSLTPTTGETQYF.

There are a few counts of this clonotype. V and J are TRBV7-8 and TRBJ2-5; no firm D call. Per the germline V gene, CDR1 is SGHVS and CDR2 is FQNEAQ. The CDR3 is made up of 11 amino acids. Trimming stripped 5 bases from V and 9 bases from J, with 10 bases between. The CDR3 loop is CASSSSASQYF. In nucleotides, the CDR3 is TGTGCCAGCAGCAGCAGCGCTTCCCAGTACTTC.

This clonotype was recorded at least ten times. V gene TRBV28 combines with J gene TRBJ2-7, with D maybe TRBD2 (5 bases). CDR3 length: 13 amino acids. Trimming removed 5 bases from V and 7 bases from J, with 15 bases in between. Germline CDR1 and CDR2: MDHEN and SYDVKM. This chain's CDR3 is CASSPGLSWEQYF. The CDR3 DNA sequence: TGTGCCAGCAGTCCAGGACTTTCATGGGAGCAGTACTTC.

This chain connects TRBV29-1 to TRBJ2-1, with 8 bases matching TRBD1. V gave up 7 bases and J gave up 8 bases; unmatched junction bases: 7. The CDR3 totals 12 residues. CDR1 SQVTM and CDR2 ANQGSEA come from the germline V gene. CDR3 in amino acids: CSARTGSHEQFF. CDR3 DNA sequence: TGCAGCGCGCGGACAGGGAGTCATGAGCAGTTCTTC.

This clonotype has at least ten counts. The rearrangement uses TRBV7-9 and TRBJ1-4; TRBD1 aligns across 8 bases. CDR1 and CDR2 from the germline V gene are SEHNR and FQNEAQ (reference sequence). The ends lost 1 base at V and 0 bases at J; junction bases unmatched: 4. This CDR3 contains 17 residues. The CDR3 region has the DNA TGTGCCAGCAGCTTAGGGACAGGGACCTCAACTAATGAAAAACTGTTTTTT. It encodes CASSLGTGTSTNEKLFF.

CDR3 loop: CASTGLAGIGEQFF. CDR3 nucleotides: TGTGCCAGCACGGGACTAGCGGGAATAGGTGAGCAGTTCTTC. This chain connects TRBV25-1 to TRBJ2-1; 13 nucleotides line up with TRBD2. Germline values: CDR1 MGHDK, CDR2 SYGVNS. J was trimmed by 9 bases and V by 7 bases; bases with no gene match: 6. This CDR3 comprises 14 residues. Together with reference TRBV25-1 and TRBJ2-1, the CDR3 gives the full variable domain: EADIYQTPRYLVIGTGKKITLECSQTMGHDKMYWYQQDPGMELHLIHYSYGVNSTEKGDLSSESTVSRIRTEHFPLTLESARPSHTSQYLCASTGLAGIGEQFFGPGTRLTVL.

This clonotype has more than one count but fewer than ten. The genes are TRBV19 and TRBJ1-1; D unclear. CDR3 length: 12 amino acids. Trimming cost V 9 bases and J 0 bases, with 8 bases left between them. CDR1 is LNHDA, CDR2 SQIVND, per germline (reference sequence). CDR3: CASKTVNTEAFF. CDR3 coding DNA: TGTGCCAGCAAAACAGTGAACACTGAAGCTTTCTTT.

This clonotype was counted many times. The chain employs TRBV20-1 and TRBJ2-2; TRBD2 matches at 9 bases. J lost 7 bases, V lost 0 bases, and 9 bases had no gene match. The CDR3 loop spans 16 amino acids. The germline CDR1 and CDR2 sequences are DFQATT and SNEGSKA (reference sequence). CDR3 loop: CSARDWSSGSGGELFF. The CDR3 DNA is TGCAGTGCTAGAGATTGGAGTAGCGGGAGCGGCGGGGAGCTGTTTTTT.

V is TRBV30 and J is TRBJ1-1; D gene ambiguous. CDR3 length: 13 residues. Trimming took off 0 bases at V and 5 bases at J, with 10 bases between the two ends. Germline loops: CDR1 GTSNPN, CDR2 SVGIG (reference sequence). CDR3 coding DNA: TGTGCCTGGAGTGTGGGGATTAAAACTGAAGCTTTCTTT. Protein product: CAWSVGIKTEAFF. The variable domain in full, with the rest retrieved from reference TRBV30 and TRBJ1-1, is SQTIHQWPATLVQPVGSPLSLECTVEGTSNPNLYWYRQAAGRGLQLLFYSVGIGQISSEVPQNLSASRPQDRQFILSSKKLLLSDSGFYLCAWSVGIKTEAFFGQGTRLTVV.

As for this clonotype: The junction differs from germline at one of its ends, possibly a read error. The chain has TRBV27 and TRBJ1-4; D unclear. Germline values: CDR1 MNHEY, CDR2 SMNVEV (reference sequence). The CDR3 has 10 residues. The CDR3 reads CASTTPRIIF. In nucleotides, the CDR3 is TGTGCCAGCACCACGCCCCGAATCATTTTT.

V gene TRBV5-4 combines with J gene TRBJ2-5, with D perhaps TRBD1 (6 bases). CDR1 is SGHNT, CDR2 YYREEE, per germline (reference sequence). Trimming removed 2 bases at V and 2 bases at J, with 10 bases between. This CDR3 has 14 residues. The CDR3 protein is CASSLLGQQETQYF. DNA for the CDR3: TGTGCCAGCAGCTTATTGGGACAACAAGAGACCCAGTACTTC.

In this sample, this clonotype turned up many times. The V and J genes are TRBV12-3 or TRBV12-4 and TRBJ1-4, with TRBD1 as a possible D gene (6 bases). The V end was cut by 6 bases, the J end by 14 bases, with 16 bases between. This CDR3 is 12 amino acids long. In nucleotides, the CDR3 is TGTGCCAGCAGCCCTGGAGGGGGGTGGCTGTTTTTT. It yields the protein CASSPGGGWLFF.

This clonotype appeared many times. The chain links TRBV28 to TRBJ2-7; D is unclear. The CDR3 consists of 13 residues. Germline lookup yields CDR1 MDHEN and CDR2 SYDVKM. The V gene lost 3 bases and the J gene lost 4 bases, with 10 bases spanning the gap. CDR3 sequence: CASSLGSGYEQYF. Here the CDR3 DNA reads TGTGCCAGCAGTTTGGGGTCAGGATACGAGCAGTACTTC.

This chain connects TRBV19 to TRBJ1-5; D not certain. This CDR3 region has 16 residues. Germline lookup yields CDR1 LNHDA and CDR2 SQIVND (reference sequence). With 3 bases removed from V and 0 bases from J, the gap between germline ends came to 12 bases. In DNA form, the CDR3 reads TGTGCCAGTAGTATGACCTCTGGCTATAGCAATCAGCCCCAGCATTTT. It translates to CASSMTSGYSNQPQHF.

The chain has TRBV18 and TRBJ2-5; 10 nucleotides agree with TRBD1. Germline CDR1 reads KGHSH; CDR2 reads LQKENI. V gave up 3 bases and J gave up 5 bases; unmatched junction bases: 12. The CDR3 totals 17 residues. The CDR3 DNA is TGTGCCAGCTCACCGACCCCTGGGACAGGGGATCCGGAGACCCAGTACTTC. The encoded protein is CASSPTPGTGDPETQYF.

The rearrangement links TRBV19 to TRBJ1-5; D possibly corresponds to TRBD1 (6 bases). The CDR3 is 14 residues long. CDR1 LNHDA and CDR2 SQIVND come from the germline V gene (reference sequence). Trimming stripped 10 bases from V and 2 bases from J, with 15 bases between. CDR3 loop: CATKTAGGNQPQHF. CDR3 in DNA: TGTGCCACCAAAACGGCAGGGGGCAATCAGCCCCAGCATTTT.

Regarding this clonotype: This CDR3 is missing its conserved last phenylalanine or tryptophan, likely due to a read error. The chain is built from TRBV7-2 and TRBJ2-7; TRBD1 might be the D (5 bases). CDR1 and CDR2 (germline): SGHTA, FQGNSA. The CDR3 consists of 15 residues. Trimming pared 1 base from V and 4 bases from J, leaving 14 bases between. DNA of the CDR3: TGTGCCAGCAGCTTAGAGTACAGGCAACTATACGAGCAGTACCTC. Its translation is CASSLEYRQLYEQYL.